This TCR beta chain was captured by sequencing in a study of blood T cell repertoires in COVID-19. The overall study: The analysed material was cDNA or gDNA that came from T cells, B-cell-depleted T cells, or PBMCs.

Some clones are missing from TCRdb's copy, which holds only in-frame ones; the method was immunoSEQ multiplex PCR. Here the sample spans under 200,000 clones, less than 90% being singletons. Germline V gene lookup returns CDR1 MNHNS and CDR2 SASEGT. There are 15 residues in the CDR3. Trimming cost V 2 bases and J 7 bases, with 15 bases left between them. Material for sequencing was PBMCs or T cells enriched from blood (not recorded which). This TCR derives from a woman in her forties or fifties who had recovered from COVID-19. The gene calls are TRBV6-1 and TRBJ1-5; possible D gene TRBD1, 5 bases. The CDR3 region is CASSERVGRGQPQHF. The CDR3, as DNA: TGTGCCAGCAGTGAAAGGGTCGGTCGGGGGCAGCCCCAGCATTTT.